The rows below give T cell receptor beta chains drawn from one sample of a study of T cell changes during pregnancy in multiple sclerosis. The table came from immunoSEQ multiplex PCR; TCRdb's copy has only in-frame clones and leaves some out. The repertoire includes roughly 30,000 clones, 89% of them detected once, and about 0.61% sits in the top ten. Here the sequenced sample was CD4+ T cells from peripheral blood mononuclear cells, taken in the first trimester of pregnancy. All receptors come from a female donor in good health, enrolled as a control in a pregnancy study. The CDR3 runs from the conserved cysteine through the conserved F or W. A D gene is named only where the DNA matches it firmly. Some rows mark clone size as missing; the rest say once, few, many or name a class of expanded clone.

clone size: .; D gene: TRBD1; J gene: TRBJ1-3; V gene: TRBV6-1; CDR3 DNA: TGTGCCAGCAGTGAACCGGGACAGGGGGCTGGAAACACCATATATTTT; CDR3 protein: CASSEPGQGAGNTIYF
clone size: .; D gene: TRBD1; J gene: TRBJ2-5; V gene: TRBV2; CDR3 DNA: TGTGCCAGCAGTGGGGTGGGACAGAGAGAGACCCAGTACTTC; CDR3 protein: CASSGVGQRETQYF
clone size: .; D gene: TRBD1; J gene: TRBJ2-3; V gene: TRBV5-4; CDR3 DNA: TGTGCCAGCAGCTTGGGGGGACAGGGGAGCACAGATACGCAGTATTTT; CDR3 protein: CASSLGGQGSTDTQYF
clone size: once; D gene: TRBD2; J gene: TRBJ2-1; V gene: TRBV9; CDR3 DNA: TGTGCCAGCAGCGTAGCGGCTAGCGGGTACTATGAGCAGTTCTTC; CDR3 protein: CASSVAASGYYEQFF
clone size: .; D gene: TRBD2; J gene: TRBJ2-7; V gene: TRBV28; CDR3 DNA: TGTGCCTGTTCTAGCGGGAGCACCTACGAGCAGTACTTC; CDR3 protein: CACSSGSTYEQYF
clone size: .; D gene: .; J gene: TRBJ1-2; V gene: TRBV6-4; CDR3 DNA: TGTGCCAGCAGTGAGGGGGCGCGAGGCTATGGCTACACCTTC; CDR3 protein: CASSEGARGYGYTF
clone size: .; D gene: TRBD1; J gene: TRBJ1-6; V gene: TRBV2; CDR3 DNA: TGTGCCAGCAGAACCGACAGGGGGCTGAGTTCACCCCTCCACTTT; CDR3 protein: CASRTDRGLSSPLHF
clone size: .; D gene: .; J gene: TRBJ2-5; V gene: TRBV6-1; CDR3 DNA: TGTGCCAGCAGTGAGGGGGGGGCAGTCGGTTTAGAGACCCAGTACTTC; CDR3 protein: CASSEGGAVGLETQYF
clone size: once; D gene: .; J gene: TRBJ2-3; V gene: TRBV7-6; CDR3 DNA: TGTGCCAGCAGCTTATCGGCAGATACGCAGTATTTT; CDR3 protein: CASSLSADTQYF
clone size: once; D gene: .; J gene: TRBJ2-5; V gene: TRBV28; CDR3 DNA: TGTGCCAGCAGTTCTGGGGGGTTAGAGACCCAGTACTTC; CDR3 protein: CASSSGGLETQYF
clone size: few; D gene: .; J gene: TRBJ2-5; V gene: TRBV2; CDR3 DNA: TGTGCCAGCAGACTAGTGTGGGAGACCCAGTACTTC; CDR3 protein: CASRLVWETQYF
clone size: .; D gene: .; J gene: TRBJ2-7; V gene: TRBV4-1; CDR3 DNA: TGCGCCAGCAGCCGCGGGGGACAGGCCAGCCTCGAGCAGTACTTC; CDR3 protein: CASSRGGQASLEQYF
clone size: .; D gene: .; J gene: TRBJ2-2; V gene: TRBV5-1; CDR3 DNA: TGCGCCAGCACTTTACAGGGAATCGGCGGGGAGCTGTTTTTT; CDR3 protein: CASTLQGIGGELFF
clone size: .; D gene: .; J gene: TRBJ2-1; V gene: TRBV28; CDR3 DNA: TGTGCCAGCAGTTTTGGATGGCCGACAAATGAGCAGTTCTTC; CDR3 protein: CASSFGWPTNEQFF
clone size: .; D gene: TRBD2; J gene: TRBJ2-7; V gene: TRBV7-9; CDR3 DNA: TGTGCCAGCAGCCCCGGACTAGCCAACTACGAGCAGTACTTC; CDR3 protein: CASSPGLANYEQYF
clone size: .; D gene: .; J gene: TRBJ2-1; V gene: TRBV11-2; CDR3 DNA: TGTGCCAGCAGCGCCCCACTGGGGGCAGGAAAAACCTACAATGAGCAGTTCTTC; CDR3 protein: CASSAPLGAGKTYNEQFF
clone size: .; D gene: .; J gene: TRBJ2-7; V gene: TRBV28; CDR3 DNA: TGTGCCAGCAGCTCCCCCTCCGGCGAGCAGTACTTC; CDR3 protein: CASSSPSGEQYF
clone size: .; D gene: .; J gene: TRBJ1-5; V gene: TRBV19; CDR3 DNA: TGTGCCAGTAGCCGGGACGGGGGAGTTCGCAATCAGCCCCAGCATTTT; CDR3 protein: CASSRDGGVRNQPQHF
clone size: .; D gene: .; J gene: TRBJ2-1; V gene: TRBV9; CDR3 DNA: TGTGCCAGCAGCCCCGACTCGGGCTCCTACAATGAGCAGTTCTTC; CDR3 protein: CASSPDSGSYNEQFF
clone size: .; D gene: .; J gene: TRBJ1-4; V gene: TRBV9; CDR3 DNA: TGTGCCAGCAGCGGAGGGGGTTTGAATGAAAAACTGTTTTTT; CDR3 protein: CASSGGGLNEKLFF
clone size: .; D gene: .; J gene: TRBJ1-6; V gene: TRBV5-1; CDR3 DNA: TGCGCCAGCAGCACGGAACAGGGCCTTAATTCACCCCTCCACTTT; CDR3 protein: CASSTEQGLNSPLHF
clone size: .; D gene: .; J gene: TRBJ2-5; V gene: TRBV29-1; CDR3 DNA: TGCAGCGGACTAGGACAAGAGACCCAGTACTTC; CDR3 protein: CSGLGQETQYF
clone size: .; D gene: TRBD1; J gene: TRBJ1-1; V gene: TRBV4-3; CDR3 DNA: TGCGCCAGCAGCCACCAGGGGGACACTGAAGCTTTCTTT; CDR3 protein: CASSHQGDTEAFF
clone size: .; D gene: TRBD1; J gene: TRBJ1-1; V gene: TRBV28; CDR3 DNA: TGTGCCAGCAGTTCATGGACAGGAGGTCTGGGGAACACTGAAGCTTTCTTT; CDR3 protein: CASSSWTGGLGNTEAFF
clone size: .; D gene: .; J gene: TRBJ2-3; V gene: TRBV15; CDR3 DNA: TGTGCCACCAGCAGGGTTAGGGGGACGCAGTATTTT; CDR3 protein: CATSRVRGTQYF
clone size: .; D gene: TRBD1; J gene: TRBJ2-4; V gene: TRBV5-1; CDR3 DNA: TGCGCCAGCAGCCCTTCCTTGGGTGGAACAGGACAGGGAAAAAACATTCAGTACTTC; CDR3 protein: CASSPSLGGTGQGKNIQYF
clone size: .; D gene: TRBD2; J gene: TRBJ2-3; V gene: TRBV7-3; CDR3 DNA: TGTGCCAGCAGCCCTAGGACTAGCGGGGGTGCTGATACGCAGTATTTT; CDR3 protein: CASSPRTSGGADTQYF
clone size: .; D gene: TRBD2; J gene: TRBJ2-3; V gene: TRBV6-4; CDR3 DNA: TGTGCCAGCAGTGACTCCAGCGGGGGGGGCGGCACAGATACGCAGTATTTT; CDR3 protein: CASSDSSGGGGTDTQYF
clone size: .; D gene: .; J gene: TRBJ1-5; V gene: TRBV28; CDR3 DNA: TGTGCCAGCAGTTCGCGACAGCAGCCCCAGCATTTT; CDR3 protein: CASSSRQQPQHF
clone size: .; D gene: TRBD1; J gene: TRBJ1-1; V gene: TRBV28; CDR3 DNA: TGTGCCAGCATGAACACAGGGGATGAGGCTTTCTTT; CDR3 protein: CASMNTGDEAFF
clone size: .; D gene: TRBD2; J gene: TRBJ2-3; V gene: TRBV5-1; CDR3 DNA: TGCGCCAGCAGCCCTCAAGGGACTAGCGGCTCTAGCACAGATACGCAGTATTTT; CDR3 protein: CASSPQGTSGSSTDTQYF
clone size: .; D gene: .; J gene: TRBJ2-7; V gene: TRBV28; CDR3 DNA: TGTGCCAGTAGAGAGGAGTACGAGCAGTACTTC; CDR3 protein: CASREEYEQYF
clone size: once; D gene: TRBD1; J gene: TRBJ1-4; V gene: TRBV28; CDR3 DNA: TGTGCCGTGGGACAGGGGAATGAAAAACTGTTTTTT; CDR3 protein: CAVGQGNEKLFF
clone size: .; D gene: TRBD2; J gene: TRBJ2-7; V gene: TRBV27; CDR3 DNA: TGTGCCAGCCCGTTACGGGAGGGGTACTACGAGCAGTACTTC; CDR3 protein: CASPLREGYYEQYF
clone size: .; D gene: TRBD1; J gene: TRBJ2-7; V gene: TRBV6-1; CDR3 DNA: TGTGCCAGCAGTGAGGATCCCGGGACAGGGTTTCACTTC; CDR3 protein: CASSEDPGTGFHF
clone size: .; D gene: TRBD1; J gene: TRBJ2-3; V gene: TRBV5-5; CDR3 DNA: TGTGCCAGCAGCTTGTCCCCAGGGGGGCAGTATTTT; CDR3 protein: CASSLSPGGQYF
clone size: .; D gene: .; J gene: TRBJ2-3; V gene: TRBV27; CDR3 DNA: TGTGCTGCCAAAGGAGGGAACACAGATACGCAGTATTTT; CDR3 protein: CAAKGGNTDTQYF
clone size: .; D gene: TRBD2; J gene: TRBJ2-1; V gene: TRBV11-2; CDR3 DNA: TGTGCCAGCAGCCCGGGACTAGCGGGCCAGTTCTTC; CDR3 protein: CASSPGLAGQFF